This TCR beta chain was found in a study of cytomegalovirus exposure and HLA in healthy donors. Findings and limits, study-wide: DRB1 had the most TCR associations and HLA-C the fewest, a later analysis found, with rates varying by HLA locus.

Concerning this clone itself: Its antigen remains unknown.

Researchers ran the PCR with 60 Vbeta and 13 Jbeta primers. Here immunoSEQ multiplex PCR was the method, and the copy in TCRdb shows in-frame clones only, minus some. Among 100,000 to 150,000 clones listed, more than 60% were seen once. The CDR3 is 15 residues long. CDR1 and CDR2 from the germline V gene are GTSNPN and SVGIG (reference sequence). Deletions cut 7 bases from V and 5 bases from J, with 23 bases between. Material: PBMCs. The chain uses TRBV30 and TRBJ2-5; perhaps TRBD2 as D (6 bases). The TCR was taken from a woman aged 40 to 50 in good health and CMV-seropositive. CDR3 sequence: CASGDQGIQWETQYF. The CDR3 bases are TGTGCCTCGGGGGATCAAGGGATTCAATGGGAGACCCAGTACTTC. Drawing the rest from reference TRBV30 and TRBJ2-5, the complete variable domain is SQTIHQWPATLVQPVGSPLSLECTVEGTSNPNLYWYRQAAGRGLQLLFYSVGIGQISSEVPQNLSASRPQDRQFILSSKKLLLSDSGFYLCASGDQGIQWETQYFGPGTRLLVL.